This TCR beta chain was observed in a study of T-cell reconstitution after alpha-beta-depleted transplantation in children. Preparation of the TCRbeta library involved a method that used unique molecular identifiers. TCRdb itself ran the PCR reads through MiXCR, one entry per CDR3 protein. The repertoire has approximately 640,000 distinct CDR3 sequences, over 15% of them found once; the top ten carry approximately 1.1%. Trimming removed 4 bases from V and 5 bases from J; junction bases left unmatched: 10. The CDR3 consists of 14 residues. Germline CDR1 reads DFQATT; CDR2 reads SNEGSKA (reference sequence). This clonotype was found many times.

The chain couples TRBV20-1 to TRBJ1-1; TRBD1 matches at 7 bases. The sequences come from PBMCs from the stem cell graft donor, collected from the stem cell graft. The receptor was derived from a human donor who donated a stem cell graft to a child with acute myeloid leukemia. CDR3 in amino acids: CSATRTGRRTEAFF. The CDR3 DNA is TGCAGTGCTACTAGGACAGGCCGACGGACTGAAGCTTTCTTT.